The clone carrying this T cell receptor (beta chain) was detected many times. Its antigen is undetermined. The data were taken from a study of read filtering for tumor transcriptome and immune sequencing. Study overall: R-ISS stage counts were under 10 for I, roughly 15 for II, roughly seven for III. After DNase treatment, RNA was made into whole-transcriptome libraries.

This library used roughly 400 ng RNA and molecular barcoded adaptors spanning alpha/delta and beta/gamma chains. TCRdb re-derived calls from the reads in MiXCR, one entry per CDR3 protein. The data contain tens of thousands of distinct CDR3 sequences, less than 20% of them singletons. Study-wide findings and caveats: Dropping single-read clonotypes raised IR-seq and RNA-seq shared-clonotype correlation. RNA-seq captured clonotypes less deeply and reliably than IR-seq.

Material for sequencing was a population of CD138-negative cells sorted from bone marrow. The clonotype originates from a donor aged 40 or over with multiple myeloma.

The CDR3 loop is CASSLDLSTDTQYF. DNA of the CDR3: TGTGCCAGCAGCTTGGACTTAAGCACAGATACGCAGTATTTT. The chain joins TRBV7-8 to TRBJ2-3, with D perhaps TRBD2 (5 bases). This CDR3 region has 14 residues. Looked up from germline, CDR1 is SGHVS and CDR2 is FQNEAQ. V was trimmed by 3 bases and J by 0 bases, leaving 7 bases between them.